The source of this T cell receptor (beta chain) is a study of CD8 T cells in ankylosing spondylitis. Regarding the study as a whole: Reportedly, disease-linked clones are significantly enriched in ankylosing spondylitis patients' matched synovial fluid. Some motif variants had been reported before (in reactive arthritis synovial fluid and blood). What seemed typical of ankylosing spondylitis blood was a TCR beta motif built from under 10 highly homologous variants.

The table lists this clonotype with a few counts. What it recognizes is unknown. MiXCR, applied by TCRdb to the 5' RACE reads, yields one record per CDR3 protein. The sample records around 770,000 distinct CDR3 sequences, around 20% being singletons. After removal of 6 bases from V and 5 bases from J, the junction contained 6 bases not matched to a gene. The CDR3 loop spans 13 amino acids. From germline, CDR1 is DFQATT and CDR2 SNEGSKA (reference sequence). The specimen was blood, either unsorted or a sorted T cell fraction (not recorded which). The TCR comes from a male donor with ankylosing spondylitis. V and J are TRBV20-1 and TRBJ1-4; the match to TRBD1 covers 7 bases. The CDR3 nucleotides read TGCAGTGCGAAACAGGGGCAGAATGAAAAACTGTTTTTT. Its protein is CSAKQGQNEKLFF.